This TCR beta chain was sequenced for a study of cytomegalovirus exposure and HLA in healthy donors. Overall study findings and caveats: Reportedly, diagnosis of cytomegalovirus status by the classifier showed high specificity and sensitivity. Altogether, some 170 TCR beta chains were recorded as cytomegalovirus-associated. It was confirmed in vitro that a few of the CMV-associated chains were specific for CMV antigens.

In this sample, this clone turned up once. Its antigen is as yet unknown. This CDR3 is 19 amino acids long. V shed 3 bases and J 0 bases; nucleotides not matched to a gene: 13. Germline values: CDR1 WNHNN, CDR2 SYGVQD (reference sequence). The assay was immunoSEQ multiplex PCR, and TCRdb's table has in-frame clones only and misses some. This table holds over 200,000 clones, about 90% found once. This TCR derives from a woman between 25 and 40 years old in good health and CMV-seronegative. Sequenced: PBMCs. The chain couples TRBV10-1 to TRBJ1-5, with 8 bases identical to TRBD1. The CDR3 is CASSDLDRAPKYSNQPQHF. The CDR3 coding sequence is TGCGCCAGCAGTGATCTGGACAGGGCGCCGAAATATAGCAATCAGCCCCAGCATTTT.